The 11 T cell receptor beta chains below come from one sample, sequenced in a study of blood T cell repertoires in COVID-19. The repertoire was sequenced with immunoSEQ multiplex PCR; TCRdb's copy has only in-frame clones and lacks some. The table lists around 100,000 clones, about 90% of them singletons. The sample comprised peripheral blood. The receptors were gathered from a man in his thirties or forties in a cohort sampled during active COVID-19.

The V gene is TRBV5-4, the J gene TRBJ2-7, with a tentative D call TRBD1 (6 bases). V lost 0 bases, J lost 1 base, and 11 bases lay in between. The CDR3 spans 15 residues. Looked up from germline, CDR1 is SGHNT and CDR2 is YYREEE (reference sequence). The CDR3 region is CASSLGQAKSYEQYF. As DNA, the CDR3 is TGTGCCAGCAGCTTGGGACAGGCCAAGTCCTACGAGCAGTACTTC.

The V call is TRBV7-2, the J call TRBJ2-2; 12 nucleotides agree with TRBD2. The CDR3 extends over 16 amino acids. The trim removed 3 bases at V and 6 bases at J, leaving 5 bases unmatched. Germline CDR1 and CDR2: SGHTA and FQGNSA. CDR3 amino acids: CASSLDLAGGPGELFF. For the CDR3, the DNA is TGTGCCAGCAGCTTGGACCTAGCGGGGGGGCCCGGGGAGCTGTTTTTT.

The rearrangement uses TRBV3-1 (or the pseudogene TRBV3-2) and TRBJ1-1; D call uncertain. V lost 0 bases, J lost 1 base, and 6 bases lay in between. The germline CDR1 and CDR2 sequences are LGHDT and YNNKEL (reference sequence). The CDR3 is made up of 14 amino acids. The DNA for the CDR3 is TGTGCCAGCAGCCAAGATCTCGGGAACACTGAAGCTTTCTTT. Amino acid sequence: CASSQDLGNTEAFF.

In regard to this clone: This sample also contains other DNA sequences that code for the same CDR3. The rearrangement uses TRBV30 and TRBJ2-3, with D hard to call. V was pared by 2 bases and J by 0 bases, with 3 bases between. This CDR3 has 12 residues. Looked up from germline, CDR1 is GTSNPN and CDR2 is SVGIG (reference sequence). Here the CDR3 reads CAWSSSTDTQYF. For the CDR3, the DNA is TGTGCCTGGAGTTCTAGCACAGATACGCAGTATTTT.

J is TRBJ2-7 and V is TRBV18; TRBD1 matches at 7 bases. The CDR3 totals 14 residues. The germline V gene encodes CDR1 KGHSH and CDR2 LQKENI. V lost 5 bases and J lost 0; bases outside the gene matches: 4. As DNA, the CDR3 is TGTGCCAGCTCAGCACAGGGGTTCTCCTACGAGCAGTACTTC. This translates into CASSAQGFSYEQYF.

The CDR3, as DNA: TGCAGCGTTGGGGGCCGGACTAGCGACACCGGGGAGCTGTTTTTT. Residues: CSVGGRTSDTGELFF. V gene TRBV29-1 combines with J gene TRBJ2-2; 9 nucleotides line up with TRBD2. V was pared by 4 bases and J by 3 bases, with 6 bases of the junction left unmatched. CDR1 and CDR2 from the germline V gene are SQVTM and ANQGSEA. The CDR3 extends over 15 amino acids.

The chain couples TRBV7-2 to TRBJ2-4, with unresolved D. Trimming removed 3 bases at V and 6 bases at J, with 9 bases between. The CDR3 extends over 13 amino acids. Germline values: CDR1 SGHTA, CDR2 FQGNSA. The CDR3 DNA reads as TGTGCCAGCAGCTTTTTACGAGGAAACATTCAGTACTTC. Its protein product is CASSFLRGNIQYF.

The CDR3 loop reads CASSGGTGGEQYF. CDR3 coding DNA: TGTGCCAGCAGTGGAGGGACAGGGGGCGAGCAGTACTTC. The J gene is TRBJ2-7, the V gene TRBV6-2 or TRBV6-3; TRBD1 aligns across 11 bases. With V trimmed by 5 bases and J by 6 bases, 3 bases remained unmatched. There are 13 residues in the CDR3. The germline V gene has CDR1 MNHEY and CDR2 SVGEGT.

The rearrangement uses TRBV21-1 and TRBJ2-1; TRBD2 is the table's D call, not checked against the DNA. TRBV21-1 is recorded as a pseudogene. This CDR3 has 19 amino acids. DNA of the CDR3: TGTGCCAGCAGCAAAGCCTTCAAACTAGCGGGTAAAATCCACAATGAGCAGTTCTTC. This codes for CASSKAFKLAGKIHNEQFF.

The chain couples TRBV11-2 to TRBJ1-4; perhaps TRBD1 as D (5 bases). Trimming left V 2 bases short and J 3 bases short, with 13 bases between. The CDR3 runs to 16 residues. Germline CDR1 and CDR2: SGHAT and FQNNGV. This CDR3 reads CASSLWGGAANEKLFF. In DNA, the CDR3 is TGTGCCAGCAGCTTATGGGGCGGTGCGGCTAATGAAAAACTGTTTTTT.

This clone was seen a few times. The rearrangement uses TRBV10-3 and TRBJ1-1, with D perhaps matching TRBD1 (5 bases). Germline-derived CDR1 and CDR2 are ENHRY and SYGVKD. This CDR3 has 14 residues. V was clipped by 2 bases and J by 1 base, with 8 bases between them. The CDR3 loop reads CAISEGRENTEAFF. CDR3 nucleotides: TGTGCCATCAGTGAGGGCAGGGAGAACACTGAAGCTTTCTTT.